These 20 T cell receptor beta chains share one sample of origin, sequenced in a study of cytomegalovirus exposure and HLA in healthy donors. PCR was performed using 60 Vbeta and 13 Jbeta primers. Data came from immunoSEQ multiplex PCR; TCRdb stores just in-frame clones and leaves some out. The sample contains approximately 160,000 clones, roughly 80% of which appear only once. The specimen was PBMCs. These receptors all stem from a human donor in good health.

This chain joins TRBV6-1 and TRBJ2-7; 11 nucleotides line up with TRBD1. Trimming at V came to 11 bases and at J to 9 bases, leaving 9 bases not matched to a gene. The CDR3 length is 12 residues. Germline values: CDR1 MNHNS, CDR2 SASEGT. Here the CDR3 reads CAAGQGVTWQYF. In DNA, the CDR3 is TGTGCCGCGGGACAGGGGGTCACATGGCAGTACTTC.

The chain couples TRBV10-1 to TRBJ1-5, with TRBD1 as a possible D gene (6 bases). The CDR3 covers 15 residues. In germline, CDR1 is WNHNN, CDR2 SYGVQD (reference sequence). V lost 6 bases and J lost 4, with 16 bases in between. The CDR3 protein is CASSPYRALNQPQHF. As DNA, the CDR3 is TGCGCCAGCAGCCCATACAGGGCCCTTAATCAGCCCCAGCATTTT.

This chain connects TRBV4-3 to TRBJ2-7; weak D call: TRBD2 (5 bases). The germline gives CDR1 LGHNA, CDR2 YSLEER. V lost 4 bases and J lost 2, with 15 bases in between. The CDR3 is 15 amino acids. In DNA form, the CDR3 reads TGCGCCAGCAGCCGTGTCGGAGCGGCCACCTACGAGCAGTACTTC. The encoded protein is CASSRVGAATYEQYF.

Of note for this clone: At one end the junction does not follow the germline gene, possibly because of a read error. V and J are TRBV10-2 and TRBJ2-7; D is ambiguous. The germline V gene has CDR1 WSHSY and CDR2 SAAADI. CDR3 size: 11 residues. The DNA of the CDR3 is TGCGCCAGCAGCCAGAGCCACGAGCGGTACTTC. Translated: CASSQSHERYF.

The rearrangement uses TRBV7-2 and TRBJ2-5; TRBD1 is a possible D gene (6 bases). Trimming stripped 5 bases from V and 5 bases from J, with 12 bases between. The CDR3 runs to 13 residues. Germline V lookup: CDR1 SGHTA, CDR2 FQGNSA. The CDR3 spells CASSTDRDETQYF. CDR3 nucleotide sequence: TGTGCCAGCAGCACGGACAGAGACGAGACCCAGTACTTC.

The CDR3 loop is CAISEIGQTGGELFF. The CDR3 DNA reads TGTGCCATCAGTGAGATAGGACAGACTGGCGGGGAGCTGTTTTTT. The V call is TRBV10-3, the J call TRBJ2-2, with D possibly matching TRBD1 (6 bases). Germline V gives CDR1 ENHRY, CDR2 SYGVKD. The CDR3 loop spans 15 amino acids. Trimming stripped 2 bases from V and 7 bases from J, with 14 bases between.

The rearrangement uses TRBV5-4 and TRBJ2-7, with 7 nucleotides matching TRBD2. CDR1 is SGHNT, CDR2 YYREEE, per germline (reference sequence). V was pared by 4 bases and J by 2 bases, with 6 bases of the junction left unmatched. This CDR3 contains 14 residues. CDR3 DNA sequence: TGTGCCAGCAGCCCCGGGGGGACCGCCTACGAGCAGTACTTC. Protein sequence: CASSPGGTAYEQYF.

The chain uses TRBV7-6 and TRBJ2-2; no clear D gene. CDR1 SGHVS and CDR2 FNYEAQ come from the germline V gene. The CDR3 extends over 15 amino acids. V was trimmed by 1 base and J by 6 bases, leaving 12 bases between them. CDR3 loop: CASSLVSVSPGELFF. The CDR3 region has the DNA TGTGCCAGCAGCTTAGTCTCGGTTTCCCCCGGGGAGCTGTTTTTT.

The chain has TRBV5-6 and TRBJ2-3; TRBD1 matches at 7 bases. The V and J ends lost 4 bases and 14 bases, in that order; junction bases with no gene match: 13. The CDR3 spans 13 residues. Germline V gene data show CDR1 as SGHDT and CDR2 as YYEEEE. CDR3 loop: CASSPIGTQGMYF. CDR3 nucleotide sequence: TGTGCCAGCAGCCCGATCGGGACACAGGGGATGTATTTT. Together with reference TRBV5-6 and TRBJ2-3, the CDR3 gives the full variable domain: DAGVTQSPTHLIKTRGQQVTLRCSPKSGHDTVSWYQQALGQGPQFIFQYYEEEERQRGNFPDRFSGHQFPNYSSELNVNALLLGDSALYLCASSPIGTQGMYFGPGTRLTVL.

The gene calls are TRBV6-1 and TRBJ2-1, with a weak D call TRBD1 (6 bases). Germline V gene lookup returns CDR1 MNHNS and CDR2 SASEGT. Trimming cost V 6 bases and J 0 bases, with 9 bases left between them. The CDR3 is 14 residues long. This CDR3 is CASSRDNSYNEQFF. Here the CDR3 DNA reads TGTGCCAGCAGCCGGGACAACTCCTACAATGAGCAGTTCTTC.

CDR3 amino acids: CSVEDLEGQSYGYTF. The CDR3 coding sequence is TGCAGCGTTGAAGATCTGGAGGGTCAGAGCTATGGCTACACCTTC. The chain links TRBV29-1 to TRBJ1-2; D call uncertain. The CDR3 is made up of 15 amino acids. The germline V and J ends were trimmed by 0 bases and 4 bases, with 15 bases remaining between them. Germline V lookup: CDR1 SQVTM, CDR2 ANQGSEA.

The genes are TRBV9 and TRBJ1-1; unclear D gene. With 0 bases removed from V and 0 bases from J, the gap between germline ends came to 6 bases. Germline V CDR1 and CDR2: SGDLS, YYNGEE. The CDR3 has 14 residues. CDR3: CASSVDPVNTEAFF. CDR3 DNA: TGTGCCAGCAGCGTAGATCCGGTGAACACTGAAGCTTTCTTT.

The rearrangement links TRBV4-2 to TRBJ1-4; the D is unclear. V was pared by 3 bases and J by 5 bases, with 10 bases between. This CDR3 is built from 14 residues. Germline CDR1 reads LGHNA; CDR2 reads YNFKEQ. The CDR3 sequence: CASSHGQSNEKLFF. CDR3 bases: TGTGCCAGCAGCCATGGCCAGTCAAATGAAAAACTGTTTTTT.

The chain combines TRBV19 with TRBJ2-7; TRBD2 matches 9 bases. Looked up from germline, CDR1 is LNHDA and CDR2 is SQIVND (reference sequence). V was pared by 6 bases and J by 6 bases, with 9 bases of the junction left unmatched. The CDR3 covers 14 residues. CDR3 sequence (DNA): TGTGCCAGTAGGAGAGCGGGGGGTCGGTTCGAGCAGTACTTC. This translates into CASRRAGGRFEQYF.

This clone was detected ten times or more. The V and J genes are TRBV4-3 and TRBJ1-1, with D possibly matching TRBD1 (5 bases). The germline gives CDR1 LGHNA, CDR2 YSLEER. CDR3 length: 15 residues. Trimming took off 3 bases at V and 2 bases at J, with 13 bases between the two ends. The CDR3 DNA follows: TGCGCCAGCAGCCAGCAACTGACAGACAACACTGAAGCTTTCTTT. Protein: CASSQQLTDNTEAFF.

The genes are TRBV6-5 and TRBJ2-7; 10 bases line up with TRBD2. V shed 5 bases, J shed 3 bases, and the junction held 4 bases outside the gene matches. The length of the CDR3 is 14 residues. Germline V lookup: CDR1 MNHEY, CDR2 SVGAGI. For the CDR3, the DNA is TGTGCCAGCAGTGATAGCGGGGGGCTCTACGAGCAGTACTTC. Translation: CASSDSGGLYEQYF.

This rearrangement joins TRBV7-6 to TRBJ1-5; possibly TRBD1 for D (6 bases). Germline V gives CDR1 SGHVS, CDR2 FNYEAQ. The CDR3 totals 16 residues. Trimming took 5 bases from V and 0 from J, leaving 14 bases between them. In nucleotides, the CDR3 is TGTGCCAGCAGCGCAGGGACAATTTATAGCAATCAGCCCCAGCATTTT. It specifies CASSAGTIYSNQPQHF.

The chain links TRBV7-2 to TRBJ2-1; 12 bases align to TRBD2. Germline assignment: CDR1 SGHTA and CDR2 FQGNSA. V dropped 5 bases and J dropped 0; count of bases not matched to a gene: 8. The CDR3 contains 18 residues. The CDR3 reads CASSTTSGGLSSYNEQFF. The CDR3 DNA is TGTGCCAGCAGCACGACTAGCGGGGGTCTAAGCTCCTACAATGAGCAGTTCTTC. The full variable domain, with the rest looked up from reference TRBV7-2 and TRBJ2-1, is GAGVSQSPSNKVTEKGKDVELRCDPISGHTALYWYRQSLGQGLEFLIYFQGNSAPDKSGLPSDRFSAERTGGSVSTLTIQRTQQEDSAVYLCASSTTSGGLSSYNEQFFGPGTRLTVL.

The V gene is TRBV4-3, the J gene TRBJ2-7, with 8 positions matching TRBD1. Looked up from germline, CDR1 is LGHNA and CDR2 is YSLEER. V lost 4 bases to trimming and J lost 3 bases; unmatched junction nucleotides: 8. The CDR3 has 15 amino acids. CDR3 amino acids: CASSLVWDRNYEQYF. CDR3 in DNA: TGCGCCAGCAGCCTCGTCTGGGACAGGAACTACGAGCAGTACTTC.

The rearrangement joins TRBV9 to TRBJ1-3, with D possibly TRBD1 on 5 matching bases. The CDR3 is 16 residues long. The germline V gene encodes CDR1 SGDLS and CDR2 YYNGEE. With 0 bases removed from V and 0 bases from J, the gap between germline ends came to 10 bases. In DNA, the CDR3 is TGTGCCAGCAGCGTAGCCGGCGGGGGCTCTGGAAACACCATATATTTT. Translating it yields CASSVAGGGSGNTIYF.